This TCR beta chain is drawn from a study of T cells in Graves' hyperthyroidism and ophthalmopathy. Hyperthyroidism of Graves' type that showed no ophthalmopathy progression within 18 months was stable. Germline V gene sequence: CDR1 LNHNV, CDR2 YYDKDF (reference sequence). V was pared by 1 base and J by 8 bases, with 12 bases between. The CDR3 length is 14 residues. This clonotype was observed a few times. RNA transcripts yielded amplified TCR beta CDR3 regions. The HTBI primer set served for first-round RT-PCR of the TCR CDR3. TCRdb reprocessed the multiplex PCR reads via MiXCR and lists one record per CDR3 protein. The sample yields 94,000 or so distinct CDR3 sequences, around 50% seen once.

The chain employs TRBV15 and TRBJ1-5; maybe TRBD1 (6 bases). The TCR comes from a woman aged 40 to 49 with Graves' hyperthyroidism. The sequencing input was blood. The CDR3 is CATSRGSQGKPQHF. The CDR3 DNA reads TGTGCCACCAGCAGAGGATCACAGGGCAAGCCCCAGCATTTT.